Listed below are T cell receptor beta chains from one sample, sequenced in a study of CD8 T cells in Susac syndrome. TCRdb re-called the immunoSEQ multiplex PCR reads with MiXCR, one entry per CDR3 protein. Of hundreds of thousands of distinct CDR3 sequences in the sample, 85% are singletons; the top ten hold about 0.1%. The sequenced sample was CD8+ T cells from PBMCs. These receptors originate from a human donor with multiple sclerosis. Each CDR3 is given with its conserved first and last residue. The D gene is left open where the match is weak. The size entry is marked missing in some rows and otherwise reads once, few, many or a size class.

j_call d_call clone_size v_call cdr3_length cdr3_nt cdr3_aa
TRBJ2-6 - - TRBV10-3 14 TGTGCCATCAGTGAGTCGAATGGGGCCAACGTCCTGACTTTC CAISESNGANVLTF
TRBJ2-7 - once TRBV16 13 TGTGCCAGCAGCCAAGACAATTCCTACGAGCAGTACTTC CASSQDNSYEQYF
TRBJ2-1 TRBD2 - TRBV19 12 TGTGCCAGTACTTACGCGGGAGGGGAGCAGTTCTTC CASTYAGGEQFF
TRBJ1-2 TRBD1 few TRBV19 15 TGTGCCAGTAGAGCAGCCGGGACAGTTTCTTATGGCTACACCTTC CASRAAGTVSYGYTF
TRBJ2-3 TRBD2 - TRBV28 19 TGTGCCAGCAGTTTCGGTTTAGATCGGGAGGAGAGAAGCACAGATACGCAGTATTTT CASSFGLDREERSTDTQYF
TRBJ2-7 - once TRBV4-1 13 TGCGCCAGCAGCCAAGATGACTACTACGAGCAGTACTTC CASSQDDYYEQYF
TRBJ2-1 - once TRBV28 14 TGTGCCAGCAGTTTAGCGGACTGGCACAATGAGCAGTTCTTC CASSLADWHNEQFF
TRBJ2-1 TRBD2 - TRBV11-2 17 TGTGCCAGCAGCTTAGACTTCCGCGGGAGGTTTTACAATGAGCAGTTCTTC CASSLDFRGRFYNEQFF
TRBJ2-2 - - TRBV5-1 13 TGCGCCAGCAGCTTGTGGGCTGCCGGGGAGCTGTTTTTT CASSLWAAGELFF
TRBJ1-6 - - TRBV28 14 TGTGCCAGCACCGCGGGCACCTATAATTCACCCCTCCACTTT CASTAGTYNSPLHF
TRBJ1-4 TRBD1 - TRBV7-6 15 TGTGCCAGCAGCTTAATGGCAGGGGGAGGCGAAAAACTGTTTTTT CASSLMAGGGEKLFF
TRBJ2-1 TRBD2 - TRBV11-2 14 TGTGCCAGCAGCCCCCCGGGGGGGCCCGATGAGCAGTTCTTC CASSPPGGPDEQFF
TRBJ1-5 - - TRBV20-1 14 TGCAGTGCATCTGAGTGGGACAGCAATCAGCCCCAGCATTTT CSASEWDSNQPQHF
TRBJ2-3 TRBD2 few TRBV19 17 TGTGCCAGTAGTATCCTCCCGGGACTAGCGGGGACAGATACGCAGTATTTT CASSILPGLAGTDTQYF
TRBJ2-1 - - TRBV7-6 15 TGTGCCAGCAGCTTAGAAGGCAGGATGGTCAATGAGCAGTTCTTC CASSLEGRMVNEQFF
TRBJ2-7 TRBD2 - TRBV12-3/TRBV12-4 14 TGTGCCAGCAGCAAGAGCGGGAAAGCTTACGAGCAGTACTTC CASSKSGKAYEQYF
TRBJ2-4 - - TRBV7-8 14 TGTGCCAGCAGCTCGGGCAGGGGCCCCAACATTCAGTACTTC CASSSGRGPNIQYF
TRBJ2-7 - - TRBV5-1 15 TGCGCCAGCAGCCCTAATCCGGACAGAACCTACGAGCAGTACTTC CASSPNPDRTYEQYF
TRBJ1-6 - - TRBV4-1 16 TGCGCCAGCAGCCTCTCCCAGATTCGGGGGGATTCACCCCTCCACTTT CASSLSQIRGDSPLHF
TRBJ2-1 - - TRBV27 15 TGTGCCAGCACACAGGCCCTGAGCTCCTACAATGAGCAGTTCTTC CASTQALSSYNEQFF
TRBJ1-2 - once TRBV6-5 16 TGTGCCAGCAGTTACTATCGAGGGGGGGGCCACTATGGCTACACCTTC CASSYYRGGGHYGYTF
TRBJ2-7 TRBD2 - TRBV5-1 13 TGCGCCAGCAGCAGGGGAGGGGTCTACGAGCAGTACTTC CASSRGGVYEQYF